This T cell receptor (beta chain) was recorded in a study of blood T cell repertoires in COVID-19. The wider study: The United States, Italy and Spain were the sources of the acute and convalescent COVID-19 samples. T cells, B-cell-depleted T cells, or PBMCs supplied cDNA or gDNA.

Per the authors' pipeline: The authors estimated nucleated cell counts from reference gene primer amplification. The table came from immunoSEQ multiplex PCR; TCRdb's copy has only in-frame clones and leaves some out. V, J and clone size derive from that table, while D and trimming were established from the DNA sequence. Altogether roughly 70,000 clones are present, more than 85% being singletons, with the ten largest covering roughly 14%. V was shortened by 6 bases and J by 4 bases, with 16 bases between the two germline ends. The CDR3 has 14 amino acids. Per germline, CDR1 LNHDA and CDR2 SQIVND (reference sequence).

Material: peripheral blood. This chain links TRBV19 with TRBJ2-7; D perhaps matches TRBD1 (6 bases). This sequence originates from a human donor with active COVID-19. The donor label of this sample is uncertain. CDR3 in DNA: TGTGCCAGTAGCTTAGGGGGTTTAGGTTACGAGCAGTACTTC. This sequence encodes CASSLGGLGYEQYF.